Shown below are 31 T cell receptor beta chains from a single sample sequenced in a study of OX40 agonist ivuxolimab in advanced cancers. The repertoire was sequenced with immunoSEQ multiplex PCR; TCRdb's copy has only in-frame clones and lacks some. The sample lists roughly 48,000 clones; 75% to 85% were seen once. The specimen was CD4+ or CD8+ T cells sorted from blood, collected in a trial of the OX40 agonist ivuxolimab. The receptors stem from an adult with an advanced solid tumor such as melanoma, head and neck, liver or kidney cancer.

The chain links TRBV7-9 to TRBJ1-1; 11 bases fit TRBD1. With 3 bases clipped from V and 4 bases from J, the junction kept 4 bases outside the gene matches. Germline lookup yields CDR1 SEHNR and CDR2 FQNEAQ (reference sequence). The CDR3 extends over 15 amino acids. In DNA, the CDR3 is TGTGCCAGCAGCTTCGGACAGGGGGCCGGCACTGAAGCTTTCTTT. Amino acids: CASSFGQGAGTEAFF.

CDR3 region: CASSSGTGSGAFF. The CDR3 DNA sequence: TGTGCCAGCAGCTCGGGGACAGGTTCGGGAGCTTTCTTT. The chain joins TRBV9 to TRBJ1-1, with 8 bases aligning to TRBD1. CDR3 length: 13 amino acids. V gave up 4 bases and J gave up 10 bases; unmatched junction bases: 9. Germline V gene lookup returns CDR1 SGDLS and CDR2 YYNGEE.

J is TRBJ1-6 and V is TRBV9; D ambiguous. Per the germline V gene, CDR1 is SGDLS and CDR2 is YYNGEE. Trimming took off 2 bases at V and 4 bases at J, with 7 bases between the two ends. The CDR3 sequence is 14 residues long. For the CDR3, the DNA is TGTGCCAGCAGCGTTCAAGCTTATAATTCACCCCTCCACTTT. Translation gives CASSVQAYNSPLHF.

The V and J genes are TRBV5-5 and TRBJ2-5, with 9 bases that match TRBD1. This CDR3 spans 16 amino acids. CDR1 is SGHKS and CDR2 is YYEKEE in the germline V gene (reference sequence). After removal of 3 bases from V and 4 bases from J, the junction contained 10 bases not matched to a gene. The CDR3 DNA sequence: TGTGCCAGCAGCTACTACGACAGGGGGAATAGAGAGACCCAGTACTTC. Its protein is CASSYYDRGNRETQYF.

This rearrangement joins TRBV5-1 to TRBJ2-7; TRBD1 aligns across 12 bases. J was trimmed by 6 bases and V by 4 bases; bases with no gene match: 5. Germline loops: CDR1 SGHRS, CDR2 YFSETQ. The CDR3 is 14 amino acids. CDR3 coding DNA: TGCGCCAGCAGCCCCGGGACAGGGGGCCTCGAGCAGTACTTC. Encoded protein: CASSPGTGGLEQYF.

Here the CDR3 reads CASTLYRGRVNQPQHF. The CDR3 nucleotides are TGCGCCAGCACCCTCTACAGGGGGCGCGTCAATCAGCCCCAGCATTTT. The rearrangement links TRBV10-1 to TRBJ1-5, with TRBD1 matching over 9 bases. Per germline, CDR1 WNHNN and CDR2 SYGVQD (reference sequence). Trimming at V came to 7 bases and at J to 3 bases, leaving 10 bases not matched to a gene. The CDR3 extends over 16 amino acids.

The J gene is TRBJ2-7, the V gene TRBV25-1; possibly TRBD2 for D (8 bases). The V and J ends lost 4 bases and 3 bases respectively, with 16 bases between them. CDR3 length: 15 amino acids. From germline, CDR1 is MGHDK and CDR2 SYGVNS. The CDR3 nucleotides read TGTGCCAGCAGTGTAGCGGGACAGCCATACTACGAGCAGTACTTC. Its translation: CASSVAGQPYYEQYF.

The rearrangement uses TRBV11-3 and TRBJ2-3; 13 nucleotides line up with TRBD2. The CDR3 is 16 residues long. V lost 4 bases to trimming and J lost 0 bases; unmatched junction nucleotides: 1. The germline V gene has CDR1 SGHNT and CDR2 YENEEA. Here the CDR3 DNA reads TGTGCCAGCAGCTCGGGACTAGCGGGGAGCACAGATACGCAGTATTTT. Protein: CASSSGLAGSTDTQYF.

In nucleotides, the CDR3 is TGTGCCAGCAGACCGTTACTAGCGGGTGAGCAGTACTTC. It specifies CASRPLLAGEQYF. J is TRBJ2-7 and V is TRBV14; TRBD2 matches 9 bases. In germline, CDR1 is SGHDN, CDR2 FVKESK. The V and J ends lost 6 bases and 7 bases, in that order; junction bases with no gene match: 7. The CDR3 is made up of 13 amino acids.

The CDR3 DNA follows: TGCAGCGTTGGGCCGGATGGGGACAATGAGCAGTTCTTC. Translating gives CSVGPDGDNEQFF. The chain is built from TRBV29-1 and TRBJ2-1; D gene ambiguous. The CDR3 is 13 residues long. V dropped 4 bases and J dropped 5 bases, with 12 bases sitting between them. Looked up from germline, CDR1 is SQVTM and CDR2 is ANQGSEA.

This chain connects TRBV30 to TRBJ1-4; unclear D gene. This CDR3 comprises 15 residues. V gave up 2 bases and J gave up 7 bases, with 17 bases separating them. Per the germline V gene, CDR1 is GTSNPN and CDR2 is SVGIG (reference sequence). The CDR3 nucleotides read TGTGCCTGGAGTACACACACGGCTGGCACTGAAAAACTGTTTTTT. Translation: CAWSTHTAGTEKLFF.

The rearrangement uses TRBV5-1 and TRBJ2-2, with D perhaps TRBD2 (5 bases). The CDR3 runs to 15 residues. Germline V lookup: CDR1 SGHRS, CDR2 YFSETQ. V lost 4 bases and J 1 base, leaving 11 bases between the germline ends. The CDR3 DNA follows: TGCGCCAGCAGCGCGGTGGCGGGGAACACCGGGGAGCTGTTTTTT. Its protein product is CASSAVAGNTGELFF.

J is TRBJ2-2 and V is TRBV5-1, with no clear D. Germline lookup yields CDR1 SGHRS and CDR2 YFSETQ. The germline V and J ends were trimmed by 5 bases and 2 bases, with 4 bases remaining between them. The CDR3 length is 12 residues. CDR3 nucleotides: TGCGCCAGCAGACGTAACACCGGGGAGCTGTTTTTT. As protein: CASRRNTGELFF. Full variable domain (missing parts from reference TRBV5-1 and TRBJ2-2): KAGVTQTPRYLIKTRGQQVTLSCSPISGHRSVSWYQQTPGQGLQFLFEYFSETQRNKGNFPGRFSGRQFSNSRSEMNVSTLELGDSALYLCASRRNTGELFFGEGSRLTVL.

The gene calls are TRBV5-6 and TRBJ2-7; D unclear. The CDR3 is made up of 15 amino acids. V lost 0 bases and J lost 5, with 15 bases in between. Germline V gene sequence: CDR1 SGHDT, CDR2 YYEEEE. CDR3 coding DNA: TGTGCCAGCAGCTTGGGGCCCTTCGGTCGGGACGAGCAGTACTTC. Translating it yields CASSLGPFGRDEQYF.

The rearrangement uses TRBV4-3 and TRBJ2-5; 10 nucleotides line up with TRBD1. CDR3 length: 17 residues. Germline V gives CDR1 LGHNA, CDR2 YSLEER. With V trimmed by 1 base and J by 9 bases, 14 bases remained unmatched. CDR3 nucleotide sequence: TGCGCCAGCAGCCAAGTAGTGACAGGGGGCGACGGGAAGGCCCAGTACTTC. Translation gives CASSQVVTGGDGKAQYF.

The chain couples TRBV19 to TRBJ1-5, with 7 bases identical to TRBD1. The CDR3 sequence is 14 residues long. The germline CDR1 and CDR2 sequences are LNHDA and SQIVND (reference sequence). J was trimmed by 9 bases and V by 4 bases; bases with no gene match: 9. CDR3 protein: CASSNDRALRPQHF. The CDR3 DNA reads TGTGCCAGTAGTAACGACAGGGCCCTGCGGCCCCAGCATTTT. The whole variable domain, remainder taken from reference TRBV19 and TRBJ1-5, is DGGITQSPKYLFRKEGQNVTLSCEQNLNHDAMYWYRQDPGQGLRLIYYSQIVNDFQKGDIAEGYSVSREKKESFPLTVTSAQKNPTAFYLCASSNDRALRPQHFGDGTRLSIL.

The chain couples TRBV10-1 to TRBJ2-7; unclear D gene. The CDR3 contains 15 residues. Germline V gene sequence: CDR1 WNHNN, CDR2 SYGVQD (reference sequence). Trimming stripped 1 base from V and 0 bases from J, with 10 bases between. This chain's CDR3 is CASSECRGYSYEQYF. As DNA, the CDR3 is TGCGCCAGCAGTGAGTGCCGTGGATACTCCTACGAGCAGTACTTC.

The CDR3 bases are TGTGCCAGCAGCTTGGACAGGGGCCGGTATGGCTACACCTTC. This codes for CASSLDRGRYGYTF. The gene calls are TRBV5-6 and TRBJ1-2, with 7 bases aligning to TRBD1. This CDR3 has 14 residues. Germline-derived CDR1 and CDR2 are SGHDT and YYEEEE. V gave up 0 bases and J gave up 5 bases; unmatched junction bases: 4.

V and J are TRBV6-6 and TRBJ1-1, with TRBD1 matching over 11 bases. Trimming at V came to 4 bases and at J to 5 bases, leaving 6 bases not matched to a gene. The CDR3 covers 15 residues. CDR1 and CDR2 from the germline V gene are MNHNY and SVGAGI (reference sequence). The CDR3 here is CASSSDRGRRTEAFF. The CDR3 nucleotides read TGTGCCAGCAGTTCGGACAGGGGGCGACGTACTGAAGCTTTCTTT.

The chain joins TRBV19 to TRBJ1-2; 10 nucleotides align to TRBD1. Germline values: CDR1 LNHDA, CDR2 SQIVND (reference sequence). This CDR3 is built from 17 residues. The junction had 10 bases not matched to a gene; V was cut back by 6 bases and J by 0 bases. This chain's CDR3 is CASRRQGAIGANYGYTF. Here the CDR3 DNA reads TGTGCCAGTAGACGACAGGGGGCGATTGGAGCTAACTATGGCTACACCTTC.

The V call is TRBV15, the J call TRBJ2-7; 9 bases align to TRBD1. The CDR3 is 14 amino acids. The J segment lost 2 bases and the V segment lost 3 bases, leaving 2 bases of the junction unmatched. The V gene's germline CDR1 is LNHNV and CDR2 YYDKDF (reference sequence). CDR3 amino acids: CATSRDRGTYEQYF. The CDR3 DNA sequence: TGTGCCACCAGCAGGGACAGGGGAACCTACGAGCAGTACTTC.

The chain joins TRBV7-2 to TRBJ1-4, with TRBD1 identical over 11 bases. Germline V lookup: CDR1 SGHTA, CDR2 FQGNSA. The ends lost 3 bases at V and 7 bases at J; junction bases unmatched: 10. The length of the CDR3 is 17 residues. This chain's CDR3 is CASSFGQGAYAGEKLFF. The CDR3 DNA sequence: TGTGCCAGCAGCTTTGGACAGGGGGCGTATGCTGGTGAAAAACTGTTTTTT.

The chain uses TRBV13 and TRBJ1-4, with 12 bases fitting TRBD1. V trimming: 4 bases; J trimming: 8 bases; junction bases outside the gene matches: 5. The CDR3 length is 15 residues. Germline V gene lookup returns CDR1 PRHDT and CDR2 FYEKMQ (reference sequence). The CDR3 nucleotides are TGTGCCAGCAGCTGGGGACAGGGGGCTAGGGAAAAACTGTTTTTT. This encodes CASSWGQGAREKLFF.

The chain couples TRBV7-8 to TRBJ1-2; tentatively, D is TRBD1 (6 bases). Germline values: CDR1 SGHVS, CDR2 FQNEAQ. V shed 4 bases and J shed 1 base, with 13 bases lying between them. CDR3 length: 15 amino acids. CDR3 sequence (DNA): TGTGCCAGCAGCTGGCTGCGACAGGTTAACTATGGCTACACCTTC. Protein sequence: CASSWLRQVNYGYTF.

This clone has a single count. V gene TRBV5-1 combines with J gene TRBJ2-3; 14 bases match TRBD2. V shed 5 bases, J shed 5 bases, and the junction held 4 bases outside the gene matches. Germline V gene data show CDR1 as SGHRS and CDR2 as YFSETQ. This CDR3 comprises 15 residues. The DNA for the CDR3 is TGCGCCAGCAGAGGGACTAGCGGGGGAGTAGATACGCAGTATTTT. Translating it yields CASRGTSGGVDTQYF.

The chain is built from TRBV7-2 and TRBJ1-1; no definite D call. This CDR3 comprises 13 residues. With 5 bases removed from V and 6 bases from J, the gap between germline ends came to 13 bases. CDR1 and CDR2 from the germline V gene are SGHTA and FQGNSA. This chain's CDR3 is CASSDLWQPEAFF. The CDR3 bases are TGTGCCAGCAGCGATCTTTGGCAACCTGAAGCTTTCTTT.

This clone was seen only a few times. V usage is TRBV4-3 and J usage is TRBJ2-5; TRBD1 aligns across 7 bases. V gave up 4 bases and J gave up 4 bases; unmatched junction bases: 6. This CDR3 is 14 amino acids long. Per the germline V gene, CDR1 is LGHNA and CDR2 is YSLEER. The CDR3 here is CASSRGQGVETQYF. DNA of the CDR3: TGCGCCAGCAGCCGAGGGCAGGGGGTAGAGACCCAGTACTTC.

The rearrangement joins TRBV2 to TRBJ2-1, with 11 bases that match TRBD2. J was trimmed by 6 bases and V by 6 bases; bases with no gene match: 7. Germline values: CDR1 SNHLY, CDR2 FYNNEI. This CDR3 spans 15 amino acids. DNA for the CDR3: TGTGCCAGCAGCCAGCAAGGGACTAGCGGCAATGAGCAGTTCTTC. The encoded protein is CASSQQGTSGNEQFF.

This chain links TRBV19 with TRBJ2-3; 13 bases match TRBD2. The V gene's germline CDR1 is LNHDA and CDR2 SQIVND (reference sequence). CDR3 length: 15 residues. V shed 3 bases, J shed 4 bases, and the junction held 1 base outside the gene matches. The CDR3 DNA follows: TGTGCCAGTAGTATGGGGACTAGCGGGGCAGATACGCAGTATTTT. Translation gives CASSMGTSGADTQYF.

V usage is TRBV4-1 and J usage is TRBJ1-1; D uncertain. V was pared by 1 base and J by 2 bases, with 8 bases between. This CDR3 is built from 14 residues. Germline CDR1 and CDR2: MGHRA and YSYEKL. In DNA form, the CDR3 reads TGCGCCAGCAGCCAAGTTATCCTAAACACTGAAGCTTTCTTT. Its protein is CASSQVILNTEAFF.

The gene calls are TRBV11-2 and TRBJ1-4; the D is unclear. The CDR3 consists of 12 residues. V lost 0 bases, J lost 8 bases, and 4 bases lay in between. Germline V CDR1 and CDR2: SGHAT, FQNNGV. CDR3 in DNA: TGTGCCAGCAGCTTAGATCGCGAAAAACTGTTTTTT. It yields the protein CASSLDREKLFF.